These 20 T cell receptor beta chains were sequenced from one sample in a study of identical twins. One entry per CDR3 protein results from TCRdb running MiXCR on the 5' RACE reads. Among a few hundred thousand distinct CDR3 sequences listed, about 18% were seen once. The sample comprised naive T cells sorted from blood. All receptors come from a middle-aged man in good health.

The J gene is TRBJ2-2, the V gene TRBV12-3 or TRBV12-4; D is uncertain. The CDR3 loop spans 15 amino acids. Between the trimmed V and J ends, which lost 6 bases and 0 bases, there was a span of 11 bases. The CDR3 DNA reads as TGTGCCAGCAGGTACCTCGGACCGAACACCGGGGAGCTGTTTTTT. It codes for CASRYLGPNTGELFF.

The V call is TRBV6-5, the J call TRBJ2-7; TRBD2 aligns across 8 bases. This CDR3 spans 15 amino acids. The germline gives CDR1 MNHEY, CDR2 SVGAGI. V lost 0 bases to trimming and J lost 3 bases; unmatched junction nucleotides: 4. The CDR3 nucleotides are TGTGCCAGCAGTTACTCGACTAGCGCTAACTACGAGCAGTACTTC. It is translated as CASSYSTSANYEQYF.

CDR3 bases: TGCACCAGCAACTTCAACCCAATCCGGACTAACTATGGCTACACCTTC. This gives the protein CTSNFNPIRTNYGYTF. J is TRBJ1-2 and V is TRBV1. TRBV1 is a known pseudogene. The length of the CDR3 is 16 residues.

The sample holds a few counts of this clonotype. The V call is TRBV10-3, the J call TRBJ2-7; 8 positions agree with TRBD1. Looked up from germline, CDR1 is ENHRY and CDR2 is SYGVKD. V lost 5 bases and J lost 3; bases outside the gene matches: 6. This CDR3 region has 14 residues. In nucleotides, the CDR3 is TGTGCCATCAGTCCAGGGGGCGCTTTCTACGAGCAGTACTTC. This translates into CAISPGGAFYEQYF.

Here the CDR3 DNA reads TGTGCCAGCAGCGTGGCTAGCGGGAGTCCCTACTCTGGGGCCAACGTCCTGACTTTC. Encoded protein: CASSVASGSPYSGANVLTF. The V call is TRBV9, the J call TRBJ2-6; 10 bases align to TRBD2. Per the germline V gene, CDR1 is SGDLS and CDR2 is YYNGEE. There are 19 residues in the CDR3. V was clipped by 2 bases and J by 0 bases; unmatched bases: 8.

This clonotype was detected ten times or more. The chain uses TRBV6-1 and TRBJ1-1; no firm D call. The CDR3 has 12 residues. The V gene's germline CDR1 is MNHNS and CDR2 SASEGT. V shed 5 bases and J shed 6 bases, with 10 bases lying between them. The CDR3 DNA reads TGTGCCAGCAGTCAACGGACCGCTGAAGCTTTCTTT. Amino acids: CASSQRTAEAFF.

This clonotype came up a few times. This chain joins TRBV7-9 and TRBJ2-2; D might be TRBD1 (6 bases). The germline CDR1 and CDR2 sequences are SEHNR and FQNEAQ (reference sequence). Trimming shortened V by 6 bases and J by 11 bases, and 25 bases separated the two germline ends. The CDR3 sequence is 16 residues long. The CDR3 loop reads CASRTEGTPNRFELFF. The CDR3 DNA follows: TGTGCCAGCAGGACCGAAGGGACACCCAACAGATTCGAGCTGTTTTTT.

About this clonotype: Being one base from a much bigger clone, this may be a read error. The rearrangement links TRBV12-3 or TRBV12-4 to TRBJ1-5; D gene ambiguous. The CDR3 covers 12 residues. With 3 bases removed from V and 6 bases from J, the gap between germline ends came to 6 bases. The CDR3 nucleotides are TGTGCCAGCAGTTTTGGGGTTCAGCCCCAGCATTTT. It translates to CASSFGVQPQHF.

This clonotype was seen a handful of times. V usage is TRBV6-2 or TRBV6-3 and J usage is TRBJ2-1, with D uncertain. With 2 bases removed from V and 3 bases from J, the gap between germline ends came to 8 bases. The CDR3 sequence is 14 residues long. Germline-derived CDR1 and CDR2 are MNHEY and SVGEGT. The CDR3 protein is CASSYVLYYNEQFF. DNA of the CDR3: TGTGCCAGCAGTTACGTGCTATACTACAATGAGCAGTTCTTC.

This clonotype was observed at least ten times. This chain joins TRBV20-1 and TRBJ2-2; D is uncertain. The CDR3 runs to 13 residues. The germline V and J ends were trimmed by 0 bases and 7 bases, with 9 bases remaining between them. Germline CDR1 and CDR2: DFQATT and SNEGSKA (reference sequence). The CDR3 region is CSARDDGGGELFF. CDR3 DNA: TGCAGTGCTAGAGATGACGGCGGCGGGGAGCTGTTTTTT.

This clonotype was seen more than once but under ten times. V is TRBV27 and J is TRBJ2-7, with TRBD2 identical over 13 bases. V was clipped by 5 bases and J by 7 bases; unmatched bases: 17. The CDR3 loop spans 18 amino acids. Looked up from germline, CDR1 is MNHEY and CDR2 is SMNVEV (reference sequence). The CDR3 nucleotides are TGTGCCAGCAGTCTCTACCCTTCCACTAGCGGGGGGGCCCTGGAGCAGTACTTC. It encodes CASSLYPSTSGGALEQYF.

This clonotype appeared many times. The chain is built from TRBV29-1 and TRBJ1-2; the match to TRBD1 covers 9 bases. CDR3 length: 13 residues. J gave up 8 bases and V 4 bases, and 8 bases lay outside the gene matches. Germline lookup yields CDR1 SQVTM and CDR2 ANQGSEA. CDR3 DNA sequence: TGCAGCGTTGCCCCTGGGACAGGGCACGGCTACACCTTC. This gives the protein CSVAPGTGHGYTF.

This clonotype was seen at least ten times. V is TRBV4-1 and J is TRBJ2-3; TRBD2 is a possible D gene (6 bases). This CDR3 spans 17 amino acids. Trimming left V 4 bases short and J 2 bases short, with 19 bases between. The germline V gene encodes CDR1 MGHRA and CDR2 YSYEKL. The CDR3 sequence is CASSRERRGSNTDTQYF. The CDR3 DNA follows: TGCGCCAGCAGCCGGGAGAGGCGGGGATCTAACACAGATACGCAGTATTTT.

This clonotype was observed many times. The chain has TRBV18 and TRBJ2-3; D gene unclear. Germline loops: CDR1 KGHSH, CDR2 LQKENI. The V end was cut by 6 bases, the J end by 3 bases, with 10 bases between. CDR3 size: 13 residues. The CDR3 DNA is TGTGCCAGCTCTCCCGCAGCTACAGATACGCAGTATTTT. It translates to CASSPAATDTQYF.

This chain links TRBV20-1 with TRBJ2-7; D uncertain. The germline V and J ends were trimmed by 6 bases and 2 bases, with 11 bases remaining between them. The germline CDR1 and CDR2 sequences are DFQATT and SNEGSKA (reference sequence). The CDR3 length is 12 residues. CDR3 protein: CSAPAATYEQYF. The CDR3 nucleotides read TGCAGTGCCCCGGCTGCTACCTACGAGCAGTACTTC.

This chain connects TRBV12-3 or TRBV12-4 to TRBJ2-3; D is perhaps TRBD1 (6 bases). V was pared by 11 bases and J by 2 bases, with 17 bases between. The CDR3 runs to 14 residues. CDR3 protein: CAAHWDTHTDTQYF. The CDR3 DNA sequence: TGTGCCGCTCACTGGGACACCCACACAGATACGCAGTATTTT.

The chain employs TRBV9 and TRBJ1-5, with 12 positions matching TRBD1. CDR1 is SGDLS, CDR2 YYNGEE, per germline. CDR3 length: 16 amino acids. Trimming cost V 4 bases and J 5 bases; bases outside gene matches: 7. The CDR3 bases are TGTGCCAGCAGCCTCGGGACAGGGGGCAACGATCAGCCCCAGCATTTT. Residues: CASSLGTGGNDQPQHF.

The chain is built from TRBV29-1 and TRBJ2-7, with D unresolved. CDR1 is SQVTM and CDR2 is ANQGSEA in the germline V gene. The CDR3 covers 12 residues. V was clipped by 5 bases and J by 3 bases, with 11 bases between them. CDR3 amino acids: CSVLMKGYEQYF. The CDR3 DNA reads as TGCAGCGTTCTAATGAAGGGCTACGAGCAGTACTTC.

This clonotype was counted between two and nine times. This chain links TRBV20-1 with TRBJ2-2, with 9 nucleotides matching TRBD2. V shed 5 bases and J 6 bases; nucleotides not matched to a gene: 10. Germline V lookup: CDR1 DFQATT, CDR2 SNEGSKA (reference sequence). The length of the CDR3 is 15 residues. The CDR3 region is CSAPRPGLAPGELFF. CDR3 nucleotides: TGCAGTGCTCCTAGGCCGGGACTAGCCCCCGGGGAGCTGTTTTTT.

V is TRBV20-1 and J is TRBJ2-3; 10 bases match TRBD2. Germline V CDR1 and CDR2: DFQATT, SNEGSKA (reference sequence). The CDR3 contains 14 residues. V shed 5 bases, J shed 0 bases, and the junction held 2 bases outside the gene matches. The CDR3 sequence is CSASGLASTDTQYF. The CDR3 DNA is TGCAGTGCTTCGGGACTAGCGAGCACAGATACGCAGTATTTT.